Listed below are T cell receptor beta chains from one sample, sequenced in a study of response to subunit inactivated influenza vaccine. TCRdb used MiXCR to reprocess the RT-PCR reads, holding one entry per CDR3 protein. The sample consists of 250,000 to 350,000 distinct CDR3 sequences, about 20% of them appearing once. This specimen consisted of PBMCs from blood, obtained approximately 20 months after vaccination. The source of these receptors is a man between 50 and 75 years old who received an inactivated influenza vaccine. The CDR3 runs from the conserved cysteine through the conserved F or W. The D gene is left open where the match is weak. Size is omitted from some rows. Given values are once, few, many or a class for expanded clones.

clone size,J gene,CDR3 length,V gene,D gene,CDR3 protein,CDR3 DNA
-,TRBJ1-6,15,TRBV5-1,-,CASSPDLTANSPLHF,TGCGCCAGCAGCCCGGACCTGACAGCTAATTCACCCCTCCACTTT
-,TRBJ1-4,12,TRBV5-1,-,CASRGGNEKLFF,TGCGCCAGCAGAGGGGGGAATGAAAAACTGTTTTTT
few,TRBJ1-1,13,TRBV27,-,CASSLRGRSEAFF,TGTGCCAGCAGTTTAAGGGGACGGAGTGAAGCTTTCTTT
few,TRBJ2-3,14,TRBV28,TRBD1,CASSPGQGPDTQYF,TGTGCCAGCAGTCCGGGACAGGGGCCAGATACGCAGTATTTT
few,TRBJ1-5,14,TRBV7-2,-,CASSLVEGNQPQHF,TGTGCCAGCAGCTTAGTTGAGGGCAATCAGCCCCAGCATTTT
-,TRBJ1-5,13,TRBV7-9,-,CASSLEGFQPQHF,TGTGCCAGCAGCTTAGAGGGGTTTCAGCCCCAGCATTTT
once,TRBJ2-2,16,TRBV5-4,-,CASSLASGQGTGELFF,TGTGCCAGCAGCTTGGCCTCGGGTCAGGGCACCGGGGAGCTGTTTTTT
-,TRBJ2-5,14,TRBV29-1,-,CSVEETGTQETQYF,TGCAGCGTTGAAGAAACAGGCACACAAGAGACCCAGTACTTC
once,TRBJ2-1,13,TRBV2,TRBD2,CASSGTSGGEQFF,TGTGCCAGCTCCGGGACTAGCGGCGGTGAGCAGTTCTTC
few,TRBJ1-4,15,TRBV27,-,CASSPYRFSNEKLFF,TGTGCCAGCAGTCCTTACAGGTTTTCTAATGAAAAACTGTTTTTT
-,TRBJ1-2,14,TRBV7-9,-,CASSDRDGNYGYTF,TGTGCCAGCAGCGACCGGGACGGTAACTATGGCTACACCTTC
few,TRBJ2-2,13,TRBV20-1,-,CSAEDRNTGELFF,TGCAGTGCTGAGGACAGGAACACCGGGGAGCTGTTTTTT
few,TRBJ1-6,14,TRBV9,-,CASSVGQGGLTLHF,TGTGCCAGCAGCGTAGGGCAAGGCGGGCTGACCCTCCACTTT
-,TRBJ2-5,15,TRBV30,TRBD2,CAWSVQSSGKETQYF,TGTGCCTGGAGTGTACAGTCTAGCGGAAAAGAGACCCAGTACTTC
-,TRBJ2-5,18,TRBV5-1,TRBD2,CASSLANQGTSGKETQYF,TGCGCCAGCAGCTTGGCCAATCAGGGGACTAGCGGGAAAGAGACCCAGTACTTC
few,TRBJ1-2,17,TRBV6-4,-,CASSPLPSALNNYGYTF,TGTGCCAGCAGTCCTCTTCCCTCAGCCCTCAACAACTATGGCTACACCTTC
-,TRBJ2-7,12,TRBV28,TRBD2,CASKAGGYEQYF,TGTGCCAGCAAAGCGGGAGGCTACGAGCAGTACTTC
-,TRBJ2-1,17,TRBV18,-,CASSPRLVSILGGEQFF,TGTGCCAGCTCTCCTAGACTAGTGAGCATATTGGGCGGTGAGCAGTTCTTC
many,TRBJ1-4,14,TRBV25-1,-,CASSDPRIDEKLFF,TGTGCCAGCAGTGACCCCCGGATAGATGAAAAACTGTTTTTT
many,TRBJ2-3,13,TRBV7-2,-,CASSFSVADTQYF,TGTGCCAGCAGCTTTTCCGTTGCAGATACGCAGTATTTT
once,TRBJ1-1,13,TRBV20-1,-,CRTGGAMNTEAFF,TGCAGGACCGGCGGGGCCATGAACACTGAAGCTTTCTTT
few,TRBJ1-1,14,TRBV10-3,-,CAIRELGASTEAFF,TGTGCCATCAGAGAATTAGGCGCGAGCACTGAAGCTTTCTTT
-,TRBJ2-7,16,TRBV20-1,-,CSARDRLASYSYEQYF,TGCAGTGCTAGAGATCGATTGGCTTCCTACTCCTACGAGCAGTACTTC
-,TRBJ1-1,13,TRBV29-1,TRBD1,CSAGTGANTEAFF,TGCAGCGCTGGGACAGGGGCGAACACTGAAGCTTTCTTT
many,TRBJ1-1,13,TRBV6-2/TRBV6-3,-,CASVDGPNTEAFF,TGTGCCAGCGTTGACGGTCCTAACACTGAAGCTTTCTTT
many,TRBJ1-1,13,TRBV29-1,-,CSVEPPGPPEAFF,TGCAGCGTTGAACCCCCAGGCCCGCCTGAAGCTTTCTTT
-,TRBJ2-1,16,TRBV12-3/TRBV12-4,TRBD2,CASSYRLAGGGREQFF,TGTGCCAGCAGTTACCGACTAGCGGGAGGGGGTCGAGAGCAGTTCTTC
many,TRBJ2-5,14,TRBV4-1,-,CASSQVDNQETQYF,TGCGCCAGCAGCCAAGTTGACAATCAAGAGACCCAGTACTTC
few,TRBJ2-7,14,TRBV28,TRBD1,CASSKQGPPYEQYF,TGTGCCAGCAGCAAACAGGGGCCGCCCTACGAGCAGTACTTC
few,TRBJ2-2,13,TRBV5-5,-,CASSLYRSGELFF,TGTGCCAGCAGCTTGTATCGGTCCGGGGAGCTGTTTTTT
-,TRBJ2-1,13,TRBV29-1,TRBD2,CSGTSGSSDEQFF,TGCAGCGGGACTAGCGGGAGTTCCGATGAGCAGTTCTTC
-,TRBJ1-5,17,TRBV4-1,-,CASSQGGLKDSNQPQHF,TGCGCCAGCAGCCAAGGGGGACTAAAGGATAGCAATCAGCCCCAGCATTTT
many,TRBJ1-5,18,TRBV3-1,-,CASSQGRDFQGLLQPQHF,TGTGCCAGCAGCCAAGGAAGGGACTTTCAGGGACTTCTACAGCCCCAGCATTTT
-,TRBJ2-7,12,TRBV12-3/TRBV12-4,-,CASSLALYEQYF,TGTGCCAGCAGTTTGGCTCTTTACGAGCAGTACTTC
-,TRBJ1-4,15,TRBV4-3,TRBD1,CASSHVGQGHEKLFF,TGCGCCAGCAGCCACGTGGGACAGGGGCATGAAAAACTGTTTTTT
-,TRBJ2-7,15,TRBV7-2,TRBD2,CASSFFGSGGDEQYF,TGTGCCAGCAGCTTCTTTGGTAGCGGGGGCGACGAGCAGTACTTC
-,TRBJ2-1,14,TRBV12-3/TRBV12-4,-,CASSGLQGWYEQFF,TGTGCCAGCAGTGGGCTGCAGGGGTGGTATGAGCAGTTCTTC
-,TRBJ1-2,15,TRBV7-8,TRBD1,CASSRRGTDRDGYTF,TGTGCCAGCAGCCGACGGGGTACGGACAGGGACGGCTACACCTTC
few,TRBJ2-1,11,TRBV12-3/TRBV12-4,-,CASSFRFEQFF,TGTGCCAGCAGTTTTCGGTTTGAGCAGTTCTTC
many,TRBJ1-4,15,TRBV2,-,CASRVQGGSNEKLFF,TGTGCCAGCAGGGTCCAAGGCGGCTCGAATGAAAAACTGTTTTTT
-,TRBJ2-1,13,TRBV28,-,CASSLLSENEQFF,TGTGCCAGCAGTTTACTCTCGGAGAATGAGCAGTTCTTC
-,TRBJ1-1,14,TRBV18,-,CASSPPNLGAEAFF,TGTGCCAGCTCACCACCGAACTTAGGGGCAGAAGCTTTCTTT
few,TRBJ2-3,14,TRBV7-8,TRBD1,CASSRGQGTDTQYF,TGTGCCAGCAGCCGAGGACAGGGGACAGATACGCAGTATTTT
few,TRBJ2-4,13,TRBV29-1,-,CSVEEGLQNIQYF,TGCAGCGTTGAAGAGGGGCTGCAAAACATTCAGTACTTC
few,TRBJ1-2,12,TRBV7-9,-,CASSFYRSGYTF,TGTGCCAGCAGCTTCTACCGAAGTGGCTACACCTTC
-,TRBJ2-5,14,TRBV21-1,-,CASRPLRRQETQYF,TGTGCCAGCAGGCCATTAAGGCGTCAAGAGACCCAGTACTTC
-,TRBJ2-1,15,TRBV9,-,CASSAAGPSYNEQFF,TGTGCCAGCAGCGCGGCGGGACCATCCTACAATGAGCAGTTCTTC
-,TRBJ2-7,13,TRBV6-1,TRBD2,CASGLAGAYEQYF,TGTGCCAGCGGACTAGCTGGGGCCTACGAGCAGTACTTC
many,TRBJ1-1,14,TRBV20-1,TRBD1,CSAEARTGVTEAFF,TGCAGTGCGGAGGCTAGGACAGGGGTCACTGAAGCTTTCTTT
-,TRBJ2-7,14,TRBV29-1,TRBD1,CSVELRGLHYEQYF,TGCAGCGTGGAACTCAGGGGGCTGCACTACGAGCAGTACTTC
-,TRBJ2-4,18,TRBV12-3/TRBV12-4,-,CASSLKRLTDLAKNIQYF,TGTGCCAGCAGTTTAAAGCGCCTGACCGATCTAGCCAAAAACATTCAGTACTTC
many,TRBJ2-3,14,TRBV7-7,-,CASSLGGDDDTQYF,TGTGCTAGCAGCTTAGGTGGGGATGACGATACGCAGTATTTT
-,TRBJ1-5,14,TRBV3-1,-,CASSQRHSNQPQHF,TGTGCCAGCAGCCAAAGGCACAGCAATCAGCCCCAGCATTTT
few,TRBJ1-1,14,TRBV7-9,-,CASSLEEQGTEAFF,TGTGCCAGCAGCTTAGAGGAGCAGGGCACTGAAGCTTTCTTT
-,TRBJ2-7,12,TRBV28,-,CASSFRTYEQYF,TGTGCCAGCAGTTTCAGGACGTACGAGCAGTACTTC